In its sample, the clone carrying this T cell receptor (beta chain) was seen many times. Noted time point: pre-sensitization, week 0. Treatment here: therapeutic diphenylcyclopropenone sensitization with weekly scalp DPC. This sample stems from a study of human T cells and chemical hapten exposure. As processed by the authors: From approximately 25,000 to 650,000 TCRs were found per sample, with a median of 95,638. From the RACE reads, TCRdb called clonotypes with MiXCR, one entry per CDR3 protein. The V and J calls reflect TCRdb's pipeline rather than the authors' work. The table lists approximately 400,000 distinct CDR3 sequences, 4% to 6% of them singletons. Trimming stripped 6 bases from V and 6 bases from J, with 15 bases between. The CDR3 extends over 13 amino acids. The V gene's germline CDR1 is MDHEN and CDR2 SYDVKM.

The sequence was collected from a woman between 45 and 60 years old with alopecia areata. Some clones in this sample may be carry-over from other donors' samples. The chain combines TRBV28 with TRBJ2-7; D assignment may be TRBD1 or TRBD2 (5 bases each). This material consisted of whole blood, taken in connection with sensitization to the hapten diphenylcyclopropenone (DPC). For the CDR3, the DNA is TGTGCCAGCAGCACGCTGGGGACGGGCGAGCAGTACTTC. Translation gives CASSTLGTGEQYF.